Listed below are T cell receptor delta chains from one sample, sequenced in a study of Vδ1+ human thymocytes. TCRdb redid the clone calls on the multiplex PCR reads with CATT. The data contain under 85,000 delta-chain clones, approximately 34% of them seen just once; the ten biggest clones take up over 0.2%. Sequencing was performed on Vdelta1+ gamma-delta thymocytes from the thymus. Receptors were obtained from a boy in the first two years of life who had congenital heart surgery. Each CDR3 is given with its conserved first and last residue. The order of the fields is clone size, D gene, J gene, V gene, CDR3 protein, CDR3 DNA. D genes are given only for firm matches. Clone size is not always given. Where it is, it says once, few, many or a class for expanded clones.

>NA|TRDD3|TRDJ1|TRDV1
CALLLLGDTRPDTDKLIF
TGTGCACTCCTATTACTGGGGGATACGCGACCGGACACCGATAAACTCATCTTT
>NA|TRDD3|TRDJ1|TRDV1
CALGEALRGDNWYTDKLIF
TGTGCTCTTGGGGAAGCCCTACGTGGGGATAACTGGTACACCGATAAACTCATCTTT
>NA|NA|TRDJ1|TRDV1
CALGARYTDKLIF
TGTGCTCTTGGCGCCCGGTACACCGATAAACTCATCTTT
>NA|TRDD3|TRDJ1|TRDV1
CALGEHWLCTGGDKLIF
TGTGCTCTTGGGGAACACTGGCTTTGTACTGGGGGCGATAAACTCATCTTT
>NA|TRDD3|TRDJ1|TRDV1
CALGGPGALRPPSWGIPDEVKLIF
TGTGCTCTTGGGGGACCCGGGGCATTACGCCCACCTTCCTGGGGGATACCTGACGAGGTTAAACTCATCTTT
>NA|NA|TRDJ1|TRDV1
CALGDPCKTDKLIF
TGTGCTCTTGGGGACCCGTGTAAAACCGATAAACTCATCTTT
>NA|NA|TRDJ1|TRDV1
CALGESLDTFPLKLGRPKLIF
TGTGCTCTTGGGGAATCCCTGGACACCTTCCCGCTGAAGCTGGGGCGTCCTAAACTCATCTTT
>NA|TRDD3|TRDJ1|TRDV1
CALGTTTWRGGYATDKLIF
TGTGCTCTTGGGACTACAACCTGGAGGGGGGGATACGCTACGGATAAACTCATCTTT
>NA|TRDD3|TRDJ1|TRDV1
CALGEFAGGYKEADKLIF
TGTGCTCTTGGGGAATTTGCCGGGGGATACAAGGAGGCCGATAAACTCATCTTT
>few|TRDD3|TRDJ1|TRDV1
CALLGDGLVLGDTTTDKLIF
TGTGCTCTTTTGGGAGACGGGCTTGTACTGGGGGATACGACCACCGATAAACTCATCTTT
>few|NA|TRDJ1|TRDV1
CALGGPWGFHTDKLIF
TGTGCTCTTGGGGGGCCTTGGGGGTTCCACACCGATAAACTCATCTTT
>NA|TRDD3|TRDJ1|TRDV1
CALGELARLPGYWGMGTDKLIF
TGTGCTCTTGGGGAACTAGCCCGCCTTCCTGGGTACTGGGGGATGGGGACCGATAAACTCATCTTT
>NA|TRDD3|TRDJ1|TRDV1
CALGEPRSSPLYWGTSWADKLIF
TGTGCTCTTGGGGAGCCTCGGTCCAGCCCACTTTACTGGGGGACCTCCTGGGCCGATAAACTCATCTTT
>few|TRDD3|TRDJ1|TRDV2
CACDTATGGSPPFADKLIF
TGTGCCTGTGACACTGCTACTGGGGGATCCCCTCCCTTCGCCGATAAACTCATCTTT
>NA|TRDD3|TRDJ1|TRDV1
CALGELEQIPPTGGFRKLIF
TGTGCTCTTGGGGAACTGGAACAGATTCCCCCAACTGGGGGATTCCGTAAACTCATCTTT
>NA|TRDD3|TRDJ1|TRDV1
CALGEYPEDWGIRQLIF
TGTGCTCTTGGGGAATATCCGGAGGACTGGGGGATTAGGCAACTCATCTTT
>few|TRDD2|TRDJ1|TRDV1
CALGARGLPTGADWATDKLIF
TGTGCTCTTGGGGCACGGGGCCTTCCTACTGGGGCGGACTGGGCCACCGATAAACTCATCTTT
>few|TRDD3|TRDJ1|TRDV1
CALGVNSPPLGEYTDKLIF
TGTGCTCTTGGGGTAAATTCCCCACCACTGGGGGAGTACACCGATAAACTCATCTTT
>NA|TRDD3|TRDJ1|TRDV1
CALGDSPKGGYGTDKLIF
TGTGCTCTTGGGGACTCCCCAAAGGGGGGATACGGGACCGATAAACTCATCTTT
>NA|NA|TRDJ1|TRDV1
CALGEREVPTKEGRGDTDKLIF
TGTGCTCTTGGGGAACGGGAGGTTCCTACGAAGGAGGGACGGGGGGATACCGATAAACTCATCTTT
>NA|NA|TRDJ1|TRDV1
CALGVPSRFSADKLIF
TGTGCTCTTGGAGTACCTTCCCGCTTTTCCGCCGATAAACTCATCTTT
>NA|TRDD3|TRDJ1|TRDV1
CALAPELLGDKLIF
TGTGCTCTTGCTCCGGAGCTACTGGGGGATAAACTCATCTTT
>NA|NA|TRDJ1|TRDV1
CALGEFMYADKLIF
TGTGCTCTTGGGGAATTCATGTACGCCGATAAACTCATCTTT
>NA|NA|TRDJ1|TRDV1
CALGVPTERDTRADKLIF
TGTGCTCTTGGGGTTCCTACGGAACGGGATACGAGGGCCGATAAACTCATCTTT
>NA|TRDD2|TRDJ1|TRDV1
CALTQPSFALVYTDKLIF
TGTGCTCTCACCCAGCCTTCCTTCGCTCTGGTATACACCGATAAACTCATCTTT
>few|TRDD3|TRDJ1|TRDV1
CALGQSPSYNWGIRNTDKLIF
TGTGCTCTTGGGCAAAGCCCTTCCTACAACTGGGGGATAAGGAACACCGATAAACTCATCTTT
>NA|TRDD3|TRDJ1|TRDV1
CALGACHALGDNRLIF
TGTGCTCTTGGGGCTTGCCACGCACTGGGGGATAATAGACTCATCTTT
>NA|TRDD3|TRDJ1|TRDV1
CALGDPYWGTHRDKADKLIF
TGTGCTCTTGGGGACCCGTACTGGGGGACTCATCGGGATAAGGCCGATAAACTCATCTTT
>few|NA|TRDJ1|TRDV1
CALGEPLAPGVTDKLIF
TGTGCTCTTGGGGAGCCACTGGCGCCGGGGGTCACCGATAAACTCATCTTT
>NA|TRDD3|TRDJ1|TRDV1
CALGESIRGIRVTDKLIF
TGTGCTCTTGGGGAATCGATCCGGGGGATACGTGTCACCGATAAACTCATCTTT
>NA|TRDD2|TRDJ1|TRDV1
CALGGLVAFLRTQYWVTTHYTDKLIF
TGTGCTCTTGGGGGCCTGGTCGCCTTCCTACGGACCCAGTACTGGGTGACGACTCACTACACCGATAAACTCATCTTT
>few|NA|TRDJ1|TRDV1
CALGERSLRGLIF
TGTGCTCTTGGGGAACGGTCCCTCCGGGGACTCATCTTT
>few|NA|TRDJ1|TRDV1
CALGELWGLFHKLIF
TGTGCTCTTGGGGAACTTTGGGGCCTGTTCCATAAACTCATCTTT
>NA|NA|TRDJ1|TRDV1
CALGDVGRGFLHYWVSADKLIF
TGTGCTCTTGGGGACGTAGGAAGAGGGTTCCTACACTACTGGGTGAGCGCCGATAAACTCATCTTT
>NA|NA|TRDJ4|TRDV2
CACDTGGGPRPLIF
TGTGCCTGTGACACGGGTGGGGGCCCTAGACCCCTGATCTTT
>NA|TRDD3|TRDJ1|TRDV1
CALGETGGLNLLGDADKLIF
TGTGCTCTTGGGGAAACTGGTGGTCTTAATCTACTGGGGGATGCCGATAAACTCATCTTT
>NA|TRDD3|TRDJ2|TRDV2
CACDMRGDLKVFRNDACGSALTAQLFF
TGTGCCTGTGACATGAGGGGGGATCTCAAGGTTTTTCGTAATGATGCCTGTGGTAGTGCTTTGACAGCACAACTCTTCTTT
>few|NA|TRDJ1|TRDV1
CALGEAVGGPKMYTDKLIF
TGTGCTCTTGGGGAAGCGGTGGGGGGACCCAAAATGTACACCGATAAACTCATCTTT
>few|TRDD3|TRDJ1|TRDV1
CALGELLPVLGDRVMSDKLIF
TGTGCTCTTGGGGAACTTCTCCCTGTACTGGGGGATCGAGTAATGTCCGATAAACTCATCTTT
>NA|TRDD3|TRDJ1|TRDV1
CALGNRAGGTYTDKLIF
TGTGCTCTTGGGAATCGTGCTGGGGGAACGTACACCGATAAACTCATCTTT
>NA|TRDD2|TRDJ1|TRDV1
CALSFLLEGSGKLIF
TGTGCTCTTAGTTTCCTACTTGAGGGATCGGGTAAACTCATCTTT
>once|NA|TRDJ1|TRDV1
CALGELFATPGDKLIF
TGTGCTCTTGGGGAACTCTTTGCAACGCCGGGGGATAAACTCATCTTT
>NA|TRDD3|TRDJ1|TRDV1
CALGEGRELDVLLGDTIDKLIF
TGTGCTCTTGGGGAAGGCAGGGAGTTAGATGTTCTACTGGGGGATACTATCGATAAACTCATCTTT
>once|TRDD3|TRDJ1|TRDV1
CALGETQNYPRVLGDTCTDKLIF
TGTGCTCTTGGGGAGACTCAGAACTATCCTCGCGTACTGGGGGATACGTGTACCGATAAACTCATCTTT
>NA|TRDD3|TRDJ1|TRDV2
CACDLWGIRRYNRRYTDKLIF
TGTGCCTGTGACCTCTGGGGGATACGCCGTTACAACCGCCGTTACACCGATAAACTCATCTTT